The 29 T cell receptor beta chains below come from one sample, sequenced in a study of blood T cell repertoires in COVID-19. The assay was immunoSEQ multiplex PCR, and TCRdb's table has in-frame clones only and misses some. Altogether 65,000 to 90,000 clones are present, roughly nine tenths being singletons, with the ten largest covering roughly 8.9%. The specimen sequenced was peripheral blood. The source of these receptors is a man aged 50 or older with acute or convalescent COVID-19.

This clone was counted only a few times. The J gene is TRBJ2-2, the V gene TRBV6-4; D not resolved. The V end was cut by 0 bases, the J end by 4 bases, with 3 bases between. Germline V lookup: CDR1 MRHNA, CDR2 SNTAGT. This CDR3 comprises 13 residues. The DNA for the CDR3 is TGTGCCAGCAGTGACTCGAGCACCGGGGAGCTGTTTTTT. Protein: CASSDSSTGELFF.

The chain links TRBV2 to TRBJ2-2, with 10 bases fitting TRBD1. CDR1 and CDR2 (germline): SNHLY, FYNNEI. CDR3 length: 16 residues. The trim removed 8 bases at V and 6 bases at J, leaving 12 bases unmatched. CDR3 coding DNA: TGTGCCAGCTTACGCGGCGGGACAGGGGCTCCCGGGGAGCTGTTTTTT. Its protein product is CASLRGGTGAPGELFF. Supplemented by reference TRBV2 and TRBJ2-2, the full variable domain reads EPEVTQTPSHQVTQMGQEVILRCVPISNHLYFYWYRQILGQKVEFLVSFYNNEISEKSEIFDDQFSVERPDGSNFTLKIRSTKLEDSAMYFCASLRGGTGAPGELFFGEGSRLTVL.

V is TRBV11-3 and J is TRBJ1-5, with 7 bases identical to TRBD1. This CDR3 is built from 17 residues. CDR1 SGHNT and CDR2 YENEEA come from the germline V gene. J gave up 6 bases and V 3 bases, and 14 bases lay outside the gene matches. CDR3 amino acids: CASSFYPSGQLSQPQHF. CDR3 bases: TGTGCCAGCAGCTTCTACCCATCGGGACAGTTGAGTCAGCCCCAGCATTTT.

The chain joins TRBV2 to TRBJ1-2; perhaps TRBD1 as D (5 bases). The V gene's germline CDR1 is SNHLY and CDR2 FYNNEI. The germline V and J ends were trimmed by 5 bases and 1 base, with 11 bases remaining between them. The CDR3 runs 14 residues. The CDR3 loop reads CASSTQGGNYGYTF. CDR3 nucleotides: TGTGCCAGCAGTACGCAGGGAGGTAACTATGGCTACACCTTC.

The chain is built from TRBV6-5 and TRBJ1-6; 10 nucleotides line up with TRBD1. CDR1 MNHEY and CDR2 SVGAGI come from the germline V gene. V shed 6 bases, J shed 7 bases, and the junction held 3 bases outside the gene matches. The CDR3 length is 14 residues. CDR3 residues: CASRRDRGNSPLHF. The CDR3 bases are TGTGCCAGCAGACGGGACAGGGGAAATTCACCCCTCCACTTT.

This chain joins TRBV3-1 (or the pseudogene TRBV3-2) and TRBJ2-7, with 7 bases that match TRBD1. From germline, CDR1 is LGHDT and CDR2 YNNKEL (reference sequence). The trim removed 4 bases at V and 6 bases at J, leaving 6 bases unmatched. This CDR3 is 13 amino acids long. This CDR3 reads CASSRDSNSEQYV. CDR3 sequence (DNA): TGTGCCAGCAGCCGGGACAGTAATTCCGAGCAGTACGTC.

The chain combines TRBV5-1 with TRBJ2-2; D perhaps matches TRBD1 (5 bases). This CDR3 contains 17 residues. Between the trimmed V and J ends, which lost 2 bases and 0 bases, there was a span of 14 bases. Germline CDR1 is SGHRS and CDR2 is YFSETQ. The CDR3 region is CASSFTRVGANTGELFF. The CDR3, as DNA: TGCGCCAGCAGCTTTACCAGGGTAGGGGCGAACACCGGGGAGCTGTTTTTT.

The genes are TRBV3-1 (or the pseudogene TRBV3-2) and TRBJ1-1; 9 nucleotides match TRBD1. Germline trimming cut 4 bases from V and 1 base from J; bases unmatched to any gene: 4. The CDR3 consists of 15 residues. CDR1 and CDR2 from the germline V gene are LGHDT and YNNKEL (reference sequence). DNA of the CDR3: TGTGCCAGCAGCCCGGGACAGGGCCAGAACACTGAAGCTTTCTTT. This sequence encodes CASSPGQGQNTEAFF.

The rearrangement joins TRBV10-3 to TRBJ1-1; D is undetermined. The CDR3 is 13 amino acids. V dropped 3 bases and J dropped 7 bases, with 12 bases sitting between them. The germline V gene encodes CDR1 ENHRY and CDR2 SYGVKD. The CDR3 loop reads CAISDPPQIEAFF. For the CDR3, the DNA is TGTGCCATCAGTGACCCGCCCCAGATTGAAGCTTTCTTT.

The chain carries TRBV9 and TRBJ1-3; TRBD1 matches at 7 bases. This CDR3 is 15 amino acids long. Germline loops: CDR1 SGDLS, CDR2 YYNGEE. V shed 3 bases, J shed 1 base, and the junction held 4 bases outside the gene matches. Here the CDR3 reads CASSAGTVSGNTIYF. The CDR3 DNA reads TGTGCCAGCAGCGCGGGGACAGTTTCTGGAAACACCATATATTTT.

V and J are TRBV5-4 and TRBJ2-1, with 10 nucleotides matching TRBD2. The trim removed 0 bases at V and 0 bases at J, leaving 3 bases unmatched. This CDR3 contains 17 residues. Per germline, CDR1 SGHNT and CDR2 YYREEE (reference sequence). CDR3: CASSLVPSGGSYNEQFF. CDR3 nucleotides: TGTGCCAGCAGCTTGGTGCCTAGCGGGGGCTCCTACAATGAGCAGTTCTTC.

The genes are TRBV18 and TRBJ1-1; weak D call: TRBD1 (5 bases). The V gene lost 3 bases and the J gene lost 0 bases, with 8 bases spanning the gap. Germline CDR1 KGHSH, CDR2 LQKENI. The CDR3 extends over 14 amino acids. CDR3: CASSPNRLNTEAFF. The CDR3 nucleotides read TGTGCCAGCTCACCGAACAGGCTGAACACTGAAGCTTTCTTT.

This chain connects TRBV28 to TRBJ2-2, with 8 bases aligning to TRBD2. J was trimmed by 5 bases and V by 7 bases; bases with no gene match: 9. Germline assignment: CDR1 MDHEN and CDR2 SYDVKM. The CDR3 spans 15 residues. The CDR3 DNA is TGTGCCAGCACCCTCCGCGGGGGGCGGACCGGGGAGCTGTTTTTT. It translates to CASTLRGGRTGELFF.

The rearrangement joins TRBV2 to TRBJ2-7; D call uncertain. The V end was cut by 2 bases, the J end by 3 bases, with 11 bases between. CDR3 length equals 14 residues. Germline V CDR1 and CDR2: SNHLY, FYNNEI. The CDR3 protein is CASSELGQLYEQYF. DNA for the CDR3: TGTGCCAGCAGTGAACTTGGGCAGCTCTACGAGCAGTACTTC.

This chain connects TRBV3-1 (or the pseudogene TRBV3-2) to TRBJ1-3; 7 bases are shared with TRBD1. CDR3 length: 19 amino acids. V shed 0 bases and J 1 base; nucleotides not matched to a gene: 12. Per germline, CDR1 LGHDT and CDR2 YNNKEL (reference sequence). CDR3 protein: CASSQDSSRGKRSGNTIYF. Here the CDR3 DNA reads TGTGCCAGCAGCCAAGATAGTTCCAGGGGGAAACGGTCTGGAAACACCATATATTTT.

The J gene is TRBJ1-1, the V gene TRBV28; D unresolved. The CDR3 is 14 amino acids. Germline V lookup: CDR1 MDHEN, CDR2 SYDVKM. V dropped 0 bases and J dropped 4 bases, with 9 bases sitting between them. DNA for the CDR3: TGTGCCAGCAGTTTATGGAGGGAGAGCACTGAAGCTTTCTTT. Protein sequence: CASSLWRESTEAFF.

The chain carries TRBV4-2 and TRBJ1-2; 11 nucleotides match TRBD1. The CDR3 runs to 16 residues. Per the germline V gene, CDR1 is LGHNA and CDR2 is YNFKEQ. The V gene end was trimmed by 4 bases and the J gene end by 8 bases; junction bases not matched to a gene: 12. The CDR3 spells CASSPYAGQGAHGYTF. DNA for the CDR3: TGTGCCAGCAGCCCCTATGCCGGACAGGGGGCTCACGGCTACACCTTC.

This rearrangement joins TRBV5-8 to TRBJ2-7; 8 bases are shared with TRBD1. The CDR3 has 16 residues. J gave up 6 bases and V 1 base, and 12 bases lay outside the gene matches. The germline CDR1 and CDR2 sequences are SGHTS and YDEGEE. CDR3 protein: CASSLFSGGAGVEQYF. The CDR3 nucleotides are TGTGCCAGCAGCTTGTTCTCAGGGGGCGCAGGCGTCGAGCAGTACTTC.

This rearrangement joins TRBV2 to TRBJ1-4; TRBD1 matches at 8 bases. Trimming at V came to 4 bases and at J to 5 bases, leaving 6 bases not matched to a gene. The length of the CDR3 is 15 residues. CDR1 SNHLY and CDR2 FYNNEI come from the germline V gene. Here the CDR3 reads CASSAPGQENEKLFF. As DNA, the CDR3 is TGTGCCAGCAGTGCCCCGGGACAGGAAAATGAAAAACTGTTTTTT.

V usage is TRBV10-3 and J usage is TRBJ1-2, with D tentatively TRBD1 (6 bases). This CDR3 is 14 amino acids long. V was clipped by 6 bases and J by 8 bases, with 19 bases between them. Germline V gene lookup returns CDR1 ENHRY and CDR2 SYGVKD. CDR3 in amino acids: CAIRAGQPGLGYTF. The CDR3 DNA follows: TGTGCCATCAGAGCCGGACAGCCGGGTCTGGGCTACACCTTC.

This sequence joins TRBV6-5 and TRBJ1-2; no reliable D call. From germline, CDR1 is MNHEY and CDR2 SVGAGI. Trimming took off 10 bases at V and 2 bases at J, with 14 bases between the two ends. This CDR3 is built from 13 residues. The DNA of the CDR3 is TGTGCCATTAAAGGACTAGGGAACTATGGCTACACCTTC. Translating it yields CAIKGLGNYGYTF.

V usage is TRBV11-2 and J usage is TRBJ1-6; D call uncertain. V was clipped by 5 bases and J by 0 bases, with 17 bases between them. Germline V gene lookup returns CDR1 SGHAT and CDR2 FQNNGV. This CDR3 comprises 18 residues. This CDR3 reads CASSKSLLRSSYNSPLHF. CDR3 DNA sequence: TGTGCCAGCAGCAAAAGCCTGCTGAGAAGCTCCTATAATTCACCCCTCCACTTT. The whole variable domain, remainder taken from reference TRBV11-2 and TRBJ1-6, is EAGVAQSPRYKIIEKRQSVAFWCNPISGHATLYWYQQILGQGPKLLIQFQNNGVVDDSQLPKDRFSAERLKGVDSTLKIQPAKLEDSAVYLCASSKSLLRSSYNSPLHFGNGTRLTVT.

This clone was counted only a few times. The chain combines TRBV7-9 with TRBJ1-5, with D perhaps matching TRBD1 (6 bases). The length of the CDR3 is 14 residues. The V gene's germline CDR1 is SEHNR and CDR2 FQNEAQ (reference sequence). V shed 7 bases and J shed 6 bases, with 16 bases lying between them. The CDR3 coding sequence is TGTGCCAGCACCCCAGGGGAGATAGGTCAGCCCCAGCATTTT. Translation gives CASTPGEIGQPQHF.

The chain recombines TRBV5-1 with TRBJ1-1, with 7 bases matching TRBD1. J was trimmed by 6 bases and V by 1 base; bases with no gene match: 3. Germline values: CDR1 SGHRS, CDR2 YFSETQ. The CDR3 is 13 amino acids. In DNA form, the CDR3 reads TGCGCCAGCAGCTTGAATACAGGGGCTGAAGCTTTCTTT. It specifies CASSLNTGAEAFF.

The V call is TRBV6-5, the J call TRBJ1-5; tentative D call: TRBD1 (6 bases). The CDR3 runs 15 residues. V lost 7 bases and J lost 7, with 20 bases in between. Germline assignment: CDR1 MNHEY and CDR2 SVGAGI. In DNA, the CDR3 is TGTGCCAGCAAGGGCCTGAACAGGGTTGGGCAGCCCCAGCATTTT. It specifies CASKGLNRVGQPQHF.

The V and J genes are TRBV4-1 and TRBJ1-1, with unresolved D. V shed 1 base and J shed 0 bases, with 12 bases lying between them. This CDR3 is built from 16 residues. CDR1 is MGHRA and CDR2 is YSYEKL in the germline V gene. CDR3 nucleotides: TGCGCCAGCAGCCAAGGTGATCTACTCATGAACACTGAAGCTTTCTTT. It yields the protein CASSQGDLLMNTEAFF.

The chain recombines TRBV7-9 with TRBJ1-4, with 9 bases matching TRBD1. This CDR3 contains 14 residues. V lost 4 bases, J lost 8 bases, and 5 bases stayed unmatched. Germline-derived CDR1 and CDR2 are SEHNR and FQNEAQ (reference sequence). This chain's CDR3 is CASSSDRGWEKLFF. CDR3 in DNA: TGTGCCAGCAGCTCGGACAGGGGTTGGGAAAAACTGTTTTTT.

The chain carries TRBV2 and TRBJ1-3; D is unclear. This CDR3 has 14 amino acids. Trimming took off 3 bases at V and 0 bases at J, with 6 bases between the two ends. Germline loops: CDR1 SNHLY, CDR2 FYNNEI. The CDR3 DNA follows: TGTGCCAGCAGTGAGGCCCGCTCTGGAAACACCATATATTTT. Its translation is CASSEARSGNTIYF.

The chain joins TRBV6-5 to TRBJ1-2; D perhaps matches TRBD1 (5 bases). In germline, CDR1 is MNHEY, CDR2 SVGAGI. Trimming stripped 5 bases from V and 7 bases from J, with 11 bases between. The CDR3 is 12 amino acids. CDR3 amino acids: CASSPPQGGYTF. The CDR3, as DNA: TGTGCCAGCAGTCCCCCGCAGGGTGGCTACACCTTC.